Listed below are T cell receptor beta chains from one sample, sequenced in a study of T cells in Graves' hyperthyroidism and ophthalmopathy. MiXCR was run by TCRdb on the multiplex PCR reads, yielding one entry per CDR3 protein. The sample includes about 250,000 distinct CDR3 sequences, about 20% of them seen just once. The specimen sequenced was blood. The source is a man younger than 45 with Graves' ophthalmopathy. Both conserved end residues are part of each CDR3. The D gene is left open where the match is weak. Clone size, where shown, is once, few, many, or a class for clones that have expanded.

d_call j_call clone_size v_call cdr3_nt cdr3_aa
TRBD2 TRBJ2-4 NA TRBV7-9 TGTGCCAGCAGCTCTCCGGGACGTACGGGAGGCAAAAACATTCAGTACTTC CASSSPGRTGGKNIQYF
NA TRBJ2-6 NA TRBV7-8 TGTGCCAGCTCCTTAAGGAATTCTGGGGCCAACGTCCTGACTTTC CASSLRNSGANVLTF
TRBD2 TRBJ2-1 NA TRBV7-9 TGTGCCAGCAGCTTCGGGGGAGGGCTTGTAAATGAGCAGTTCTTC CASSFGGGLVNEQFF
NA TRBJ1-3 NA TRBV18 TGTGCCAGCTCACCACAGGACAGCGGAAACACCATATATTTT CASSPQDSGNTIYF
NA TRBJ2-7 NA TRBV24-1 TGTGCCACCAGTGATTTCGGGGGAGAGCAGTACTTC CATSDFGGEQYF
NA TRBJ2-5 NA TRBV12-3/TRBV12-4 TGTGCCAGCAGTACGACTAGACGCAAGTACTTC CASSTTRRKYF
TRBD2 TRBJ2-1 NA TRBV7-8 TGTGCCAGCAGCGGTAGCGGGAGCCCCTACAATGAGCAGTTCTTC CASSGSGSPYNEQFF
NA TRBJ2-7 many TRBV2 TGTGCCAGCAGTGCCCAGCGGGGACATGCCTACGAGCAGTACTTC CASSAQRGHAYEQYF
NA TRBJ2-7 NA TRBV28 TGTGCCAGCAGATCTGTATACGAGCAGTACTTC CASRSVYEQYF
NA TRBJ1-5 few TRBV19 TGTGCCAGTATGGGGCTCAATCAGCCCCAGCATTTT CASMGLNQPQHF
TRBD2 TRBJ2-7 many TRBV11-3 TGTGCCAGCAACGGACTAGAGAGCTACGAGCAGTACTTC CASNGLESYEQYF
TRBD2 TRBJ2-3 NA TRBV5-1 TGCGCCAGCAGCTTAAAGACTAGCGGGTTCCAAAGCACAGATACGCAGTATTTT CASSLKTSGFQSTDTQYF
NA TRBJ1-2 NA TRBV20-1 TGCAGTGCTAACTCCCCCACCCCCGGCTACACCTTC CSANSPTPGYTF
TRBD1 TRBJ2-2 NA TRBV24-1 TGTGCCACCAGGGGACAGGGTCGTAGCGGGGAGCTGTTTTTT CATRGQGRSGELFF
TRBD2 TRBJ2-5 many TRBV3-1 TGTGCCAGCAGCCAATCGGCTAGCGGGAGCCTATACTTC CASSQSASGSLYF
TRBD2 TRBJ2-5 NA TRBV28 TGTGCCAGCAGGACCCTCCGGGTTCGCGGGAGCCGGGAGACCCAGTACTTC CASRTLRVRGSRETQYF
TRBD2 TRBJ2-3 few TRBV28 TGTGCCAGCAGGGCGGGAGTAGTAGATACGCAGTATTTT CASRAGVVDTQYF
NA TRBJ1-1 NA TRBV28 TGTGCCAGCAGCCTCCAAGTAAGTGAAGCTTTCTTT CASSLQVSEAFF
NA TRBJ1-2 many TRBV5-6 TGTGCCAGCAGCTTGGGACGGATTTCGGTTGATGGCTACACCTTC CASSLGRISVDGYTF
NA TRBJ2-7 few TRBV6-2/TRBV6-3 TGTGCCAGCAGCGCGGGACAGCCAGGCTACGAGCAGTACTTC CASSAGQPGYEQYF
NA TRBJ1-1 many TRBV5-1 TGCGCCAGCAGCTTGGTCGTCAGCGATAACACTGAAGCTTTCTTT CASSLVVSDNTEAFF
TRBD1 TRBJ2-7 many TRBV12-3/TRBV12-4 TGTGCCAGCAGTTTAGCGGGACAGGGCCCCTACGAGCAGTACTTC CASSLAGQGPYEQYF
NA TRBJ2-3 many TRBV20-1 TGCAGTGCTTACGGCCTCGGGGGCGGCACAGATACGCAGTATTTT CSAYGLGGGTDTQYF
TRBD2 TRBJ2-2 many TRBV12-3/TRBV12-4 TGTGCCAGCAGGCAGACTAGCGGGAGGGATGTCCTCCGGGAGCTGTTTTTT CASRQTSGRDVLRELFF
NA TRBJ2-3 NA TRBV19 TGTGCCAGTAGTAGGGCGGCGATGGGGAGTCCAGATACGCAGTATTTT CASSRAAMGSPDTQYF
NA TRBJ2-1 NA TRBV29-1 TGCAGCGGAGGGGACCCCTACAATGAGCAGTTCTTC CSGGDPYNEQFF
TRBD2 TRBJ2-1 NA TRBV28 TGTGCCAGCAGTATAGGCGGGGGGCGGAATGAGCAGTTCTTC CASSIGGGRNEQFF
TRBD2 TRBJ2-1 many TRBV7-2 TGTGCCAGCAGCACAACTAGCGGGCGGGCCAATGAGCAGTTCTTC CASSTTSGRANEQFF
NA TRBJ1-3 NA TRBV10-3 TGTGCCATCAAGGGATCCTCTGGAAACACCATATATTTT CAIKGSSGNTIYF
TRBD2 TRBJ2-5 NA TRBV15 TGTGCCACCAGCAGAGCTACTAGCGGGACGGAGACCCAGTACTTC CATSRATSGTETQYF
NA TRBJ2-3 NA TRBV27 TGTGCCAGCAGTTCCCTGGGAGCGAGCACAGATACGCAGTATTTT CASSSLGASTDTQYF
NA TRBJ2-5 many TRBV4-1 TGCGCCAGCAGCCAAGACCCAACGGAGACCCAGTACTTC CASSQDPTETQYF